The 28 T cell receptor beta chains given below trace back to one sample, sequenced in a study of graft-versus-host responses after intestinal transplantation. These receptors' antigens are unknown. Here immunoSEQ multiplex PCR was the method, and the copy in TCRdb shows in-frame clones only, minus some. The sample contains some 86,000 clones, about 88% of which appear only once. The source was unstimulated CD4+ T cells sorted from spleen or lymph node cells, collected before transplant. The receptor source for this set is a human donor who was the organ donor for an intestinal transplant.

The V and J genes are TRBV6-1 and TRBJ2-5; 9 bases line up with TRBD1. This CDR3 is 15 amino acids long. Germline loops: CDR1 MNHNS, CDR2 SASEGT. With V trimmed by 4 bases and J by 1 base, 4 bases remained unmatched. Written as DNA, the CDR3 is TGTGCCAGCAGTGGCCGGGACAGGGCCCAAGAGACCCAGTACTTC. Its protein is CASSGRDRAQETQYF.

The V and J genes are TRBV7-2 and TRBJ2-7, with 7 bases identical to TRBD2. Per the germline V gene, CDR1 is SGHTA and CDR2 is FQGNSA. Trimming removed 5 bases from V and 0 bases from J; junction bases left unmatched: 7. CDR3 length: 15 amino acids. CDR3 sequence (DNA): TGTGCCAGCAGCCCCCGGGGAGGGAGCTCCTACGAGCAGTACTTC. This encodes CASSPRGGSSYEQYF.

CDR3 bases: TGCGCCAGCAGCTTGGAGGGACAACCAGGAAAGGGCTACACCTTC. Its translation is CASSLEGQPGKGYTF. V and J are TRBV5-1 and TRBJ1-2, with D perhaps TRBD1 (6 bases). V lost 0 bases, J lost 8 bases, and 17 bases lay in between. Germline CDR1 reads SGHRS; CDR2 reads YFSETQ. CDR3 size: 15 residues.

The chain links TRBV11-2 to TRBJ2-1, with D possibly matching TRBD2 (5 bases). V was pared by 5 bases and J by 8 bases, with 10 bases between. Looked up from germline, CDR1 is SGHAT and CDR2 is FQNNGV. The CDR3 spans 12 residues. The CDR3 DNA sequence: TGTGCCAGCAGCCTAGTCGGGGATGAGCAGTTCTTC. This translates into CASSLVGDEQFF.

The rearrangement links TRBV5-1 to TRBJ1-2; TRBD1 might be the D (5 bases). Germline CDR1 reads SGHRS; CDR2 reads YFSETQ. V lost 0 bases and J 10 bases, leaving 10 bases between the germline ends. This CDR3 has 12 amino acids. The CDR3 DNA reads as TGCGCCAGCAGCTTGGAACAGGCCTCCTACACCTTC. Residues: CASSLEQASYTF.

V and J are TRBV5-1 and TRBJ1-1, with no clear D. V was shortened by 4 bases and J by 7 bases, with 17 bases between the two germline ends. This CDR3 contains 14 residues. Germline lookup yields CDR1 SGHRS and CDR2 YFSETQ. The DNA for the CDR3 is TGCGCCAGCAGCGGGCGCCCCGACGGCCTTGAAGCTTTCTTT. It is translated as CASSGRPDGLEAFF.

This sequence joins TRBV19 and TRBJ2-1; D possibly corresponds to TRBD2 (6 bases). CDR1 is LNHDA, CDR2 SQIVND, per germline (reference sequence). The V end lost 5 bases, the J end lost 1 base, and 15 bases lay between the germline ends. This CDR3 region has 16 residues. The CDR3 reads CASSRLADESYNEQFF. Here the CDR3 DNA reads TGTGCCAGTAGTCGGTTAGCGGACGAATCCTACAATGAGCAGTTCTTC.

The chain employs TRBV5-4 and TRBJ1-2; perhaps TRBD1 as D (5 bases). The CDR3 contains 13 residues. Trimming stripped 5 bases from V and 3 bases from J, with 11 bases between. CDR1 and CDR2 (germline): SGHNT, YYREEE (reference sequence). The CDR3 region is CASRTPGYYGYTF. The CDR3 nucleotides are TGTGCCAGCAGGACCCCAGGGTACTATGGCTACACCTTC.

As regards this clone: One junction end disagrees with the germline gene, perhaps due to a read error. The chain couples TRBV7-7 to TRBJ2-7; 7 bases line up with TRBD1. Germline V gives CDR1 SSHAT, CDR2 FNYEAQ (reference sequence). The CDR3 sequence is 16 residues long. Written as DNA, the CDR3 is TGTGCTAGCAGCTCTGAACAGGGGAGAACCCTCTACGAGCAGTACTTC. This encodes CASSSEQGRTLYEQYF. The full variable domain, in which reference TRBV7-7 and TRBJ2-7 provide the parts outside the CDR3, is GAGVSQSPRYKVTKRGQDVTLRCDPISSHATLYWYQQALGQGPEFLTYFNYEAQPDKSGLPSDRFSAERPEGSISTLTIQRTEQRDSAMYRCASSSEQGRTLYEQYFGPGTRLTVT.

To note about this clone: The missing conserved phenylalanine or tryptophan at the end of this CDR3 makes a read error likely. The chain is built from TRBV18 and TRBJ2-7, with 7 bases identical to TRBD1. Germline V CDR1 and CDR2: KGHSH, LQKENI. The CDR3 spans 13 residues. V lost 5 bases, J lost 6 bases, and 7 bases stayed unmatched. The CDR3 DNA follows: TGTGCCAGCTCATGGGACAGCCTGGGCGAGCAGTACCTC. Translating it yields CASSWDSLGEQYL.

The chain recombines TRBV28 with TRBJ2-1, with TRBD2 matching 8 bases. V shed 3 bases, J shed 10 bases, and the junction held 8 bases outside the gene matches. The CDR3 is 14 amino acids. The V gene's germline CDR1 is MDHEN and CDR2 SYDVKM. The DNA for the CDR3 is TGTGCCAGCAGTTTGGGAAGGGCGGGAGGCGAGCAGTTCTTC. Its translation: CASSLGRAGGEQFF.

This clone was observed once. The same CDR3 can be traced to other DNA sequences in this sample. The V call is TRBV5-1, the J call TRBJ2-3; 13 positions agree with TRBD2. CDR1 SGHRS and CDR2 YFSETQ come from the germline V gene. The CDR3 loop spans 14 amino acids. J lost 6 bases, V lost 4 bases, and 2 bases had no gene match. The chain's CDR3 is CASSPGLAGDTQYF. CDR3 sequence (DNA): TGCGCCAGCAGCCCGGGACTAGCGGGGGATACGCAGTATTTT.

The genes are TRBV4-1 and TRBJ2-3; TRBD1 matches at 8 bases. This CDR3 region has 15 residues. Per the germline V gene, CDR1 is MGHRA and CDR2 is YSYEKL. Germline trimming cut 2 bases from V and 5 bases from J; bases unmatched to any gene: 6. The CDR3 nucleotides read TGCGCCAGCAGCCAACGGACAGGGCGGGAAGATACGCAGTATTTT. The encoded protein is CASSQRTGREDTQYF.

The chain couples TRBV7-2 to TRBJ1-5; D unclear. V lost 5 bases and J 7 bases, leaving 18 bases between the germline ends. CDR3 size: 15 residues. Germline V CDR1 and CDR2: SGHTA, FQGNSA. The CDR3: CASSVRVGSGQPQHF. Here the CDR3 DNA reads TGTGCCAGCAGCGTCCGGGTTGGCTCGGGGCAGCCCCAGCATTTT.

This sequence joins TRBV18 and TRBJ2-1; tentatively, D is TRBD2 (6 bases). The CDR3 loop spans 14 amino acids. The V gene lost 6 bases and the J gene lost 7 bases, with 16 bases spanning the gap. Germline lookup yields CDR1 KGHSH and CDR2 LQKENI. Here the CDR3 reads CASSYSWRGNEQFF. The CDR3 DNA sequence: TGTGCCAGCTCCTATTCGTGGAGGGGTAATGAGCAGTTCTTC.

The CDR3, as DNA: TGTGCCAGCAGGGGGGTGCGGGGGGCTTATGGCTACACCTTC. Amino acids: CASRGVRGAYGYTF. The chain uses TRBV2 and TRBJ1-2; possibly TRBD1 for D (6 bases). There are 14 residues in the CDR3. Germline V CDR1 and CDR2: SNHLY, FYNNEI. The V end lost 6 bases, the J end lost 5 bases, and 16 bases lay between the germline ends.

The CDR3 nucleotides are TGTGCCAGCAGCACCCGGACTAGCGGGGTTTGGGCAGATACGCAGTATTTT. It specifies CASSTRTSGVWADTQYF. The chain recombines TRBV7-8 with TRBJ2-3; 12 nucleotides line up with TRBD2. The CDR3 has 17 residues. V dropped 5 bases and J dropped 4; count of bases not matched to a gene: 10. Germline CDR1 and CDR2: SGHVS and FQNEAQ.

This chain uses TRBV7-8 with TRBJ2-1, with 9 nucleotides matching TRBD1. The germline gives CDR1 SGHVS, CDR2 FQNEAQ. The CDR3 totals 15 residues. The V and J ends lost 6 bases and 6 bases, in that order; junction bases with no gene match: 9. The chain's CDR3 is CASSSRTGVSNEQFF. The CDR3 coding sequence is TGTGCCAGCAGTTCTAGGACAGGGGTGTCCAATGAGCAGTTCTTC.

This clone is a singleton in its sample. The chain couples TRBV28 to TRBJ1-5; D call uncertain. The CDR3 contains 14 residues. V lost 4 bases and J lost 0, with 7 bases in between. The germline V gene encodes CDR1 MDHEN and CDR2 SYDVKM. CDR3 bases: TGTGCCAGCAGTTCCCCCCATAGCAATCAGCCCCAGCATTTT. Amino acid sequence: CASSSPHSNQPQHF.

This rearrangement joins TRBV25-1 to TRBJ1-2, with TRBD1 matching over 9 bases. Looked up from germline, CDR1 is MGHDK and CDR2 is SYGVNS. The ends lost 5 bases at V and 8 bases at J; junction bases unmatched: 9. This CDR3 comprises 14 residues. The CDR3 loop reads CASSPRDRVAGYTF. In DNA form, the CDR3 reads TGTGCCAGCAGTCCTCGGGACAGGGTAGCGGGCTACACCTTC.

The chain links TRBV19 to TRBJ2-7; D is undetermined. This CDR3 has 13 amino acids. The germline CDR1 and CDR2 sequences are LNHDA and SQIVND (reference sequence). Trimming took off 5 bases at V and 3 bases at J, with 11 bases between the two ends. For the CDR3, the DNA is TGTGCCAGTAGTGGTTTTGCAGTCTACGAGCAGTACTTC. It codes for CASSGFAVYEQYF.

Concerning this clone itself: At one end the junction does not follow the germline gene, possibly because of a read error. This chain uses TRBV5-1 with TRBJ2-1; 9 positions agree with TRBD2. The CDR3 loop spans 16 amino acids. Per germline, CDR1 SGHRS and CDR2 YFSETQ. The CDR3, as DNA: TGCGCCAGCAACTTGGTGGCGGGAGGGCCCCAGGATGAGCAGTTCTTC. Translating it yields CASNLVAGGPQDEQFF.

This CDR3 reads CASSQAVRVGQPQHF. The CDR3 DNA follows: TGCGCCAGCAGCCAAGCAGTGAGGGTTGGTCAGCCCCAGCATTTT. This sequence joins TRBV4-3 and TRBJ1-5; D is unresolved. Trimming pared 1 base from V and 6 bases from J, leaving 13 bases between. CDR1 and CDR2 from the germline V gene are LGHNA and YSLEER. This CDR3 is built from 15 residues.

This clone was seen only once. The genes are TRBV7-2 and TRBJ2-3; TRBD1 is a possible D gene (6 bases). The CDR3 consists of 17 residues. CDR1 is SGHTA and CDR2 is FQGNSA in the germline V gene. V lost 5 bases and J 4 bases, leaving 22 bases between the germline ends. The DNA for the CDR3 is TGTGCCAGCAGCGGAGACCCGGGACAAAAGTTTCCAGATACGCAGTATTTT. It translates to CASSGDPGQKFPDTQYF.

The J gene is TRBJ2-3, the V gene TRBV29-1; D possibly corresponds to TRBD2 (5 bases). This CDR3 is built from 12 residues. Germline V gene lookup returns CDR1 SQVTM and CDR2 ANQGSEA. Trimming cost V 5 bases and J 0 bases, with 6 bases left between them. The CDR3 region is CSVKRSTDTQYF. CDR3 DNA sequence: TGCAGCGTTAAGCGGAGCACAGATACGCAGTATTTT.

This chain joins TRBV2 and TRBJ1-2; no reliable D call. The CDR3 is 14 amino acids. Germline-derived CDR1 and CDR2 are SNHLY and FYNNEI. The V gene lost 3 bases and the J gene lost 7 bases, with 15 bases spanning the gap. CDR3 nucleotides: TGTGCCAGCAGTGATTCTGTTAGGTGGAGTGGCTACACCTTC. Translating it yields CASSDSVRWSGYTF.

The chain has TRBV12-5 and TRBJ2-1; D possibly corresponds to TRBD2 (5 bases). The CDR3 length is 13 residues. Germline V lookup: CDR1 LGHNT, CDR2 FRNRAP. V gave up 7 bases and J gave up 7 bases, with 14 bases separating them. The CDR3 here is CASANGPGNEQFF. CDR3 DNA sequence: TGTGCTAGTGCCAACGGACCGGGGAATGAGCAGTTCTTC.

The chain employs TRBV6-1 and TRBJ1-1, with 11 bases identical to TRBD1. V lost 4 bases to trimming and J lost 4 bases; unmatched junction nucleotides: 5. The germline V gene has CDR1 MNHNS and CDR2 SASEGT. This CDR3 is built from 15 residues. CDR3 sequence: CASSGDRGGITEAFF. The DNA for the CDR3 is TGTGCCAGCAGTGGGGACAGGGGGGGGATCACTGAAGCTTTCTTT.